What follows is one TCR beta chain and its context. Its target is not known. The sample comes from a study of T cell repertoires in cytomegalovirus infection. In the study overall: CMV epitopes used comprised recently identified HLA-C-restricted ones and well-studied HLA-B-restricted ones. CMV infection together with matching HLA type was indicated by public TCR beta signatures.

TCRdb fed the reads into MiXCR, producing one record per CDR3 protein. The sample holds around 300,000 distinct CDR3 sequences, less than 25% seen once. The specimen was cultured PBMCs, collected from culture after CMV antigen stimulation. This clonotype originated in a human donor in good health (CMV status not recorded). Some clones in this sample may be carry-over from other donors' samples.

The DNA of the CDR3 is TGTGCTTCCCGAGGCGGATCAGATACGCAGTATTTT. Translated, it gives CASRGGSDTQYF. V gene TRBV19 combines with J gene TRBJ2-3; no reliable D call. This CDR3 spans 12 amino acids. Germline CDR1 LNHDA, CDR2 SQIVND (reference sequence).